This T cell receptor beta chain was documented in a study of blood T cell repertoires in COVID-19. Study at large: The United States, Italy and Spain were the sources of the acute and convalescent COVID-19 samples. In each case, the material was cDNA or gDNA derived from T cells, B-cell-depleted T cells, or PBMCs.

In the original workflow: The assay estimated nucleated cells by amplifying reference gene primers. Clones were read by immunoSEQ multiplex PCR, and TCRdb kept only the in-frame ones, dropping some. For V, J and clone size, that table is used; D and trimming come from the DNA. The repertoire holds more than 110,000 clones, with roughly 86% as singletons. V dropped 7 bases and J dropped 9; count of bases not matched to a gene: 8. In germline, CDR1 is SGHRS, CDR2 YFSETQ. The CDR3 length is 12 residues. This TCR was sampled from a man in his fifties with active or convalescent COVID-19. Material: peripheral blood. The gene calls are TRBV5-1 and TRBJ1-1; 8 bases line up with TRBD1. Here the CDR3 reads CASGGQGEKAFF. CDR3 DNA sequence: TGCGCCAGCGGCGGACAGGGTGAGAAAGCTTTCTTT.